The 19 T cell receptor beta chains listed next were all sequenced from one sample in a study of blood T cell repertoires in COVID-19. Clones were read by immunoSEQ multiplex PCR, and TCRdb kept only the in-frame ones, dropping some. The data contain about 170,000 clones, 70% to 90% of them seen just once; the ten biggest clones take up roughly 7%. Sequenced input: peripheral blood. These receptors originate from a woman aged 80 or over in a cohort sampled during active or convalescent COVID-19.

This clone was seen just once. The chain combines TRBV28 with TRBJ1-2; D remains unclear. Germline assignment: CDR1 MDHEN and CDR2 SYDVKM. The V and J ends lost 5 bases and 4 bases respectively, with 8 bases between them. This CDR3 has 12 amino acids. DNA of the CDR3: TGTGCCAGCAGTCGCCAGGTCTATGGCTACACCTTC. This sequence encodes CASSRQVYGYTF.

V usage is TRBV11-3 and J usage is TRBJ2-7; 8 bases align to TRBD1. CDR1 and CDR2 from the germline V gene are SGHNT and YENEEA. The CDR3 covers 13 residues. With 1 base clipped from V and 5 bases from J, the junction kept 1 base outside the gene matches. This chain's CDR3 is CASSLGGQDEQYF. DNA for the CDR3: TGTGCCAGCAGCTTAGGGGGACAGGACGAGCAGTACTTC. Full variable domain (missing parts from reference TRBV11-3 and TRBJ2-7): EAGVVQSPRYKIIEKKQPVAFWCNPISGHNTLYWYLQNLGQGPELLIRYENEEAVDDSQLPKDRFSAERLKGVDSTLKIQPAELGDSAVYLCASSLGGQDEQYFGPGTRLTVT.

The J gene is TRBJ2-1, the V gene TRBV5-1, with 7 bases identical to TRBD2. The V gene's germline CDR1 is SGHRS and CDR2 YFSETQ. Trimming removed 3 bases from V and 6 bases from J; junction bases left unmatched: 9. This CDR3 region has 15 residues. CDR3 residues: CASSSGAGIRNEQFF. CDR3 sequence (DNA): TGCGCCAGCAGCTCAGGAGCGGGGATTCGCAATGAGCAGTTCTTC.

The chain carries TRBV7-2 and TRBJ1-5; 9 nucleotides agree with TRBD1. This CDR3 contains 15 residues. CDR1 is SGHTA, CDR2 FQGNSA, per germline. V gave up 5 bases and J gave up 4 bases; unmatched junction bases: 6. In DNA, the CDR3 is TGTGCCAGCAGCCCCGGGACAGGGCGGAATCAGCCCCAGCATTTT. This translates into CASSPGTGRNQPQHF.

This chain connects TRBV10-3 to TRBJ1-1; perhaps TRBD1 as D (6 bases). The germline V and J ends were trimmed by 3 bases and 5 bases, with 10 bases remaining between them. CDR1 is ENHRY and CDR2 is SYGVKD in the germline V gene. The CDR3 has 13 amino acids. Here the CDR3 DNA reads TGTGCCATCAGTGACAGGGGTGGTACTGAAGCTTTCTTT. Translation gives CAISDRGGTEAFF.

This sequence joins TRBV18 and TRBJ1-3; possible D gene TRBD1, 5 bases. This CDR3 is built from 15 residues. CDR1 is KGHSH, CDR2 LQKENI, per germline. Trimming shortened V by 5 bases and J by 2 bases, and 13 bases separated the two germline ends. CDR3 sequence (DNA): TGTGCCAGCTCAACTGTCAGGGAGGCTGGAAACACCATATATTTT. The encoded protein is CASSTVREAGNTIYF. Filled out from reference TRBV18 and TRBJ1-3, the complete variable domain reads NAGVMQNPRHLVRRRGQEARLRCSPMKGHSHVYWYRQLPEEGLKFMVYLQKENIIDESGMPKERFSAEFPKEGPSILRIQQVVRGDSAAYFCASSTVREAGNTIYFGEGSWLTVV.

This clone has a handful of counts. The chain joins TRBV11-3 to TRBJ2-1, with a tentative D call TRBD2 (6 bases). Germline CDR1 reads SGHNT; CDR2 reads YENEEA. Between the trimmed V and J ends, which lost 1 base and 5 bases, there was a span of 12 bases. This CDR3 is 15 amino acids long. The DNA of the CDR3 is TGTGCCAGCAGCTTAGGAGTCCAGCGGGACAATGAGCAGTTCTTC. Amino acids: CASSLGVQRDNEQFF.

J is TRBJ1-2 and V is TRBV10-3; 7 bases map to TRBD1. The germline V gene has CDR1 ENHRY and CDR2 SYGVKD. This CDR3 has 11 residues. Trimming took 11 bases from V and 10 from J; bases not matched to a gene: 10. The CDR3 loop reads CAHRGFLVYTF. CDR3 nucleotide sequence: TGTGCCCACAGGGGCTTTTTGGTCTACACCTTC.

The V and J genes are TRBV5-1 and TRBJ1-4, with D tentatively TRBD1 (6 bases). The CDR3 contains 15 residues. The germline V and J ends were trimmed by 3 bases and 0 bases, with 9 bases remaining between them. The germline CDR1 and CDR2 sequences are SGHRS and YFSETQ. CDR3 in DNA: TGCGCCAGCAGCTGGACAGATGCAACTAATGAAAAACTGTTTTTT. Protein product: CASSWTDATNEKLFF.

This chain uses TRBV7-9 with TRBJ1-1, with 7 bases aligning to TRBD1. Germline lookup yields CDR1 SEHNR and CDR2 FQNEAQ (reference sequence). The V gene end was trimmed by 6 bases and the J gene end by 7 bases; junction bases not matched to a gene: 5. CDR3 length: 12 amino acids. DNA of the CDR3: TGTGCCAGCAGTTACGGACAGGTTGAAGCTTTCTTT. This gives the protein CASSYGQVEAFF. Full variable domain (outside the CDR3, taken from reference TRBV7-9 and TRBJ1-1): DTGVSQNPRHKITKRGQNVTFRCDPISEHNRLYWYRQTLGQGPEFLTYFQNEAQLEKSRLLSDRFSAERPKGSFSTLEIQRTEQGDSAMYLCASSYGQVEAFFGQGTRLTVV.

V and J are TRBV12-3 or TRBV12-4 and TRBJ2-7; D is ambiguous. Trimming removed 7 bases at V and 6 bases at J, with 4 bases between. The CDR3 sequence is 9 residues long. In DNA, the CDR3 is TGTGCCAGCACCCGCGAGCAGTACTTC. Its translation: CASTREQYF.

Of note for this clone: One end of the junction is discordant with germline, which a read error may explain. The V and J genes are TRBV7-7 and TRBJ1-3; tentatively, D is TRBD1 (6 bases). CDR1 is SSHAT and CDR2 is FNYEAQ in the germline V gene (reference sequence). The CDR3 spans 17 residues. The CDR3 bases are TGTGCTAGCAGCTTAGGACCCACGGCAGGGGTCGGAAACACCATATATTTT. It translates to CASSLGPTAGVGNTIYF.

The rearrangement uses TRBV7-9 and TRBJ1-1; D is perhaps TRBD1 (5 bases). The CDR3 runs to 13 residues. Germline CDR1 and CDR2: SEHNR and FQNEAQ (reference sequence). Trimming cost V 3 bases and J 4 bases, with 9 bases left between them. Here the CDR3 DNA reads TGTGCCAGCAGCTTGCAGGGAGGCACTGAAGCTTTCTTT. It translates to CASSLQGGTEAFF.

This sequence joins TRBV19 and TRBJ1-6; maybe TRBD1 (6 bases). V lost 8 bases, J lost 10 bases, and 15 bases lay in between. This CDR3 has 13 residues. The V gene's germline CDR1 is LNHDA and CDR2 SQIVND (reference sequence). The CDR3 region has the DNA TGTGCCAGTGGTTACAGGGAAGAATCACCCCTCCACTTT. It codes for CASGYREESPLHF.

CDR3 region: CASSQGLAYSDTQYF. For the CDR3, the DNA is TGTGCCAGTAGTCAGGGACTAGCGTACTCAGATACGCAGTATTTT. V is TRBV19 and J is TRBJ2-3; 10 nucleotides match TRBD2. After removal of 5 bases from V and 4 bases from J, the junction contained 6 bases not matched to a gene. CDR3 length equals 15 residues. Germline V gene data show CDR1 as LNHDA and CDR2 as SQIVND (reference sequence).

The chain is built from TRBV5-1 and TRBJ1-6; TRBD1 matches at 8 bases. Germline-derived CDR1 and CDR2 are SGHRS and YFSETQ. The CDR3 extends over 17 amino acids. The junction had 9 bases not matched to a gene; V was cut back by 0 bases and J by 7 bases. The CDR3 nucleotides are TGCGCCAGCAGCTTGGTTGGACAGGGATCGGTCAATTCACCCCTCCACTTT. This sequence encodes CASSLVGQGSVNSPLHF.

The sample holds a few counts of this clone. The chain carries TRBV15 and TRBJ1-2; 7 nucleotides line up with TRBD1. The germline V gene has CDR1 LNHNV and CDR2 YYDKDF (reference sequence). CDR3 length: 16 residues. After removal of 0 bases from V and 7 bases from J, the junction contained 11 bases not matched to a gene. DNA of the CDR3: TGTGCCACCAGCAGAGATCAAGTCAGGGGGGAATCTGGCTACACCTTC. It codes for CATSRDQVRGESGYTF.

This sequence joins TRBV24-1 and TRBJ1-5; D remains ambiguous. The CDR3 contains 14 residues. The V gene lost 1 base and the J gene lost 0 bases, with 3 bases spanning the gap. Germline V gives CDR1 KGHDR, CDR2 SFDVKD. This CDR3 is CATSDFSSNQPQHF. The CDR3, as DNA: TGTGCCACCAGTGATTTCTCTAGCAATCAGCCCCAGCATTTT.

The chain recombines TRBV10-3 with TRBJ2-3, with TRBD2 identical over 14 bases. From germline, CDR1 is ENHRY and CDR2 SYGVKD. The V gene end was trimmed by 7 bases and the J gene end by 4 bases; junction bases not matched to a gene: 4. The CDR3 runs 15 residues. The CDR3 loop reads CAITGTSGSSDTQYF. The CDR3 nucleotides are TGTGCCATCACCGGGACTAGCGGGAGTTCAGATACGCAGTATTTT.